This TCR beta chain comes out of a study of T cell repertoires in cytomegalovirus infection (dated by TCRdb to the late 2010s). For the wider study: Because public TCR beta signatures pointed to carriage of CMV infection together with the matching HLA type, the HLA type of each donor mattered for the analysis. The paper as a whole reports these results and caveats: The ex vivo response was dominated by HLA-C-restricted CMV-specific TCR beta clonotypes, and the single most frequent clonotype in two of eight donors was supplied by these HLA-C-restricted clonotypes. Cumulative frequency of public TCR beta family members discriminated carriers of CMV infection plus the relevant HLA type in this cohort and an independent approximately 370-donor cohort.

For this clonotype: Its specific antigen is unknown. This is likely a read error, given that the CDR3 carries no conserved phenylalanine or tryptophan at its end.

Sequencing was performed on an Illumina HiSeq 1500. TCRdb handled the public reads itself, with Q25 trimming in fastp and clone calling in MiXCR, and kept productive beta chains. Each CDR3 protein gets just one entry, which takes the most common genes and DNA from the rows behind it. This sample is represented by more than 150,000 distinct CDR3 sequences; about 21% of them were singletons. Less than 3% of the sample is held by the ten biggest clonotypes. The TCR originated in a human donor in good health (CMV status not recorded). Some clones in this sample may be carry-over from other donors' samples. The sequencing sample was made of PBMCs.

In nucleotides, the sequence is TGTGCCAGCAGCTCCACCGTGACTAGTTGGAATGAGCAGTTCTGC. Translated, it reads CASSSTVTSWNEQFC. The V and J segments used are TRBV7-8 and TRBJ2-1, and perhaps TRBD2 as D gene, on 6 matching bases. The germline V gene specifies SGHVS as CDR1 and FQNEAQ as CDR2. The V and J ends are trimmed by 4 bases and 7 bases, leaving 17 bases between them. The CDR3 is 15 amino acids long, termini counted. Only CDR3 DNA remains: 45 bases, in frame from the first base.